This TCR beta chain is drawn from a study of T-cell memory formation after mild COVID-19 (dated by TCRdb to about 2021). Study-wide context: TCR sequence clusters from the two donors were found to be largely donor specific. Two young, previously healthy adult volunteers, one female and one male, were included in the cohort. T-cell clones expanding and contracting after mild COVID-19 in a couple of donors were tracked by longitudinal TCRalpha and TCRbeta repertoire sequencing. General findings and caveats noted by the study authors: SARS-CoV-2 specificity was not confirmed for the second-wave clones peaking on day 37. Some responding clones were detected in pre-infection memory, which suggested that pre-existing cross-reactive memory T cells had joined the SARS-CoV-2 response. Contracting CD4+ clones were found mainly in CM and EM memory subsets, while CD8+ clones were enriched in EMRA. The study included only a couple of mild cases, and larger cohorts that include severe cases with pre-infection samples were judged to be necessary. Balanced CD4/CD8 phenotypes were observed for clones contracting from day 15 to 85, whereas a bias towards CD4+ was observed for a second wave of clones expanding from day 15 to 37.

Ficoll-Paque density gradient centrifugation was used to isolate PBMCs. Sequencing was performed on an Illumina NovaSeq 6000. Using 5'RACE with constant-segment primers, TCRalpha and TCRbeta cDNA libraries were constructed, with sample barcodes and unique molecular identifiers added in the process. Trizol reagent was used to extract RNA from every sample. Library amplification was performed in two PCR steps, and a second sample barcode and Illumina TruSeq adapters were introduced in the second step. Sequencing of libraries was performed on an Illumina NovaSeq with 2 x 150 bp paired-end reads. Per the source publication's procedure: Demultiplexing of reads and collapsing into UMI-guided consensus sequences were performed with migec v1.2.7. Using mixcr v2.1.11, UMI consensuses were aligned to TRA and TRB V and J templates and then assembled into clonotypes. A clonotype was counted as expanded or contracted only when both edgeR and NoisET called the clonotype significant, with the noise models trained on biological replicates. edgeR calls used a false discovery rate-adjusted p below 0.01 and a log2 fold-change threshold of 1. As an exploratory analysis of dynamics, max-normalized trajectories of the 1000 most abundant clonotypes were examined by PCA with hierarchical clustering. Each responding clone was given a CD4 or CD8 phenotype based on the CD4+ and CD8+ repertoires, which had been sequenced separately. TCRdb trimmed public reads at Q25 via fastp, called clones via MiXCR and kept in-frame beta chains. One record per CDR3 amino acid sequence lists the most common genes and DNA. V and J calls and clone size were set by TCRdb, not the authors. Present in this sample are a few hundred thousand distinct CDR3 sequences, roughly 15% of which were seen just once. The top ten clones comprise roughly 23% of the sample.

In the case of this clonotype: The antigen it recognizes is unknown. No much larger clonotype is one base removed from it; base qualities were not supplied.

The clonotype was recovered from a man between 18 and 29 years old who had mild COVID-19 (a few samples of this study predate the infection). The sample titles of this study are shuffled in the database, so cell type and time point are left out; the donor was told from shared clones. Sequenced input: PBMCs or a T cell subset sorted from them (not recorded which).

The DNA sequence reads TGCGCCAGCAGCCAACAACAGGGGGCCAATCAGCCCCAGCATTTT. This encodes CASSQQQGANQPQHF. The chain joins TRBV4-1 to TRBJ1-5, with 9 bases in between that match TRBD1. Spanning cysteine to phenylalanine, the CDR3 consists of 15 amino acids. The retained sequence is limited to the CDR3, 45 bases, with the frame set at the first base. The V end gives up 2 bases and the J end 3 bases, leaving 2 bases in the junction not matched to a gene. Looking up the germline V gene yields CDR1 MGHRA and CDR2 YSYEKL.